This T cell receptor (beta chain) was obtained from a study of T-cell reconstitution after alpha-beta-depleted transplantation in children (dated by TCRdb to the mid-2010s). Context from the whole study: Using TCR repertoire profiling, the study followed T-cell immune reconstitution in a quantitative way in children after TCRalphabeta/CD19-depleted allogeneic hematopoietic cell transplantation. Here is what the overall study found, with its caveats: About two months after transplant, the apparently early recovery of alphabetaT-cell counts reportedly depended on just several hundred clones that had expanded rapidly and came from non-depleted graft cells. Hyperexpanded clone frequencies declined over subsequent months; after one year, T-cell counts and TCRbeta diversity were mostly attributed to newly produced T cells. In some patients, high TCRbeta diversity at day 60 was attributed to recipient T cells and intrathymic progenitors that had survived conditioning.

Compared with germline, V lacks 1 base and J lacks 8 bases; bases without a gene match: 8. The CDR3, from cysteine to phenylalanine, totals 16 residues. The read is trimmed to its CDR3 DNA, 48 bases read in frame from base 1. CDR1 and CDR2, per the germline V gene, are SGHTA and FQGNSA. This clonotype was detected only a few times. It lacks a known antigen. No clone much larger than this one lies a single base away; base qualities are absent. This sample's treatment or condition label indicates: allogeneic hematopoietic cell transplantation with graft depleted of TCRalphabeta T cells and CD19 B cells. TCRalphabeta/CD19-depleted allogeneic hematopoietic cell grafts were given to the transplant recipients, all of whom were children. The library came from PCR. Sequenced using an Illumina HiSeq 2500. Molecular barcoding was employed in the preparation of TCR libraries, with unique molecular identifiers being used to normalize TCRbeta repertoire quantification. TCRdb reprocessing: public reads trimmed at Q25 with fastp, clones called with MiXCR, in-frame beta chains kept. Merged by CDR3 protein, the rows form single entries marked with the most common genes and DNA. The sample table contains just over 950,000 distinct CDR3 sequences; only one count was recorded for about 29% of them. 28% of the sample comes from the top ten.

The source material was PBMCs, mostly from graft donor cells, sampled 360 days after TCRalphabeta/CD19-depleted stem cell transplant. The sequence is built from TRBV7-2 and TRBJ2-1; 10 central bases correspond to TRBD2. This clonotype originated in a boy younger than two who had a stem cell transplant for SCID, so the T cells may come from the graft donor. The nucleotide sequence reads TGTGCCAGCAGCTTAGAGCTACTAGCGGGGATCCATGAGCAGTTCTTC. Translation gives CASSLELLAGIHEQFF.